The present TCR beta chain was sequenced within a study of human T cells and chemical hapten exposure. Specified time point: healthy volunteer bleed at 6 weeks. Total RNA extraction was carried out from unfractionated whole blood. V dropped 1 base and J dropped 5 bases, with 5 bases sitting between them. Germline CDR1 SGHVS, CDR2 FNYEAQ. The CDR3 is 12 residues long. Findings of the study overall: The number of TCRs over 1 in 1000 frequency stayed unchanged after DPC.

This clonotype has at least ten counts. The antigen is not known. What the library attached to individual cDNA molecules were unique molecular identifiers. TCRdb called the RACE reads again in MiXCR, with one record for every CDR3 protein. Of 65,000 or so distinct CDR3 sequences detected, about 6.5% appear once; the ten largest clones hold about 3.4%. Sequencing was performed on whole blood. The source is a female donor in good health. Some clones in this sample may be carry-over from other donors' samples. The chain carries TRBV7-6 and TRBJ2-5; no definite D call. The CDR3 loop reads CASSLESETQYF. The CDR3 DNA reads TGTGCCAGCAGCTTAGAGTCGGAGACCCAGTACTTC.